What follows are 7 T cell receptor beta chains derived from one specimen sequenced in a study of T cell repertoires in cytomegalovirus infection. A single record per CDR3 protein comes from TCRdb applying MiXCR to the reads. The table lists around 130,000 distinct CDR3 sequences, approximately 8.8% of them singletons, with over 9% in the top ten. What was sequenced was PBMCs. The receptors were sampled from a human donor in good health (CMV status not recorded). Some clones in this sample may be carry-over from other donors' samples.

This clonotype was seen repeatedly, ten times or more. V is TRBV6-1 and J is TRBJ1-3, with D unclear. The CDR3 totals 13 residues. The ends were cut back, 6 bases at V and 4 bases at J, with 10 bases in the middle. Germline CDR1 is MNHNS and CDR2 is SASEGT. The CDR3 is CASSPILGNTIYF. The CDR3 DNA is TGTGCCAGCAGCCCCATCTTGGGAAACACCATATATTTT.

This clonotype was counted many times. For the CDR3, the DNA is TGCAGTGCCCTGCAGCCGTGGGGGGGACCAGGTCAGCCCCAGCATTTT. It translates to CSALQPWGGPGQPQHF. The V gene is TRBV20-1, the J gene TRBJ1-5; D might be TRBD1 (5 bases). The CDR3 is made up of 16 amino acids. From germline, CDR1 is DFQATT and CDR2 SNEGSKA (reference sequence). V gave up 6 bases and J gave up 6 bases, with 24 bases separating them.

This clonotype was seen many times. The chain links TRBV20-1 to TRBJ2-2, with D unclear. From germline, CDR1 is DFQATT and CDR2 SNEGSKA (reference sequence). The CDR3 covers 14 residues. V lost 1 base and J lost 8, with 14 bases in between. The DNA of the CDR3 is TGCAGTGCTAGAGTCGACAACAGAGTAGGGGAGCTGTTTTTT. Protein sequence: CSARVDNRVGELFF.

The chain combines TRBV28 with TRBJ1-5, with D possibly TRBD1 on 5 matching bases. Germline V gives CDR1 MDHEN, CDR2 SYDVKM. Trimming removed 1 base from V and 4 bases from J, with 8 bases in between. The CDR3 length is 14 residues. This CDR3 is CASSLYRSNQPQHF. In DNA, the CDR3 is TGTGCCAGCAGTTTATACAGGTCAAATCAGCCCCAGCATTTT.

V usage is TRBV12-3 or TRBV12-4 and J usage is TRBJ1-4; D unclear. The CDR3 is 13 amino acids. Trimming stripped 3 bases from V and 7 bases from J, with 9 bases between. CDR3 region: CASSFGLIEKLFF. In DNA, the CDR3 is TGTGCCAGCAGTTTTGGTCTCATTGAAAAACTGTTTTTT.

This sequence joins TRBV3-1 and TRBJ2-5; TRBD1 is a possible D gene (5 bases). Germline values: CDR1 LGHDT, CDR2 YNNKEL (reference sequence). This CDR3 spans 15 amino acids. Trimming stripped 0 bases from V and 5 bases from J, with 13 bases between. The CDR3 spells CASSQEGREYETQYF. In DNA, the CDR3 is TGTGCCAGCAGCCAAGAGGGCAGGGAATATGAGACCCAGTACTTC.

The gene calls are TRBV20-1 and TRBJ2-1, with TRBD2 identical over 11 bases. CDR3 length: 15 amino acids. With 1 base clipped from V and 3 bases from J, the junction kept 2 bases outside the gene matches. Germline CDR1 and CDR2: DFQATT and SNEGSKA (reference sequence). CDR3 loop: CSARGLAGGYNEQFF. The CDR3 coding sequence is TGCAGTGCTAGAGGTCTAGCGGGGGGCTACAATGAGCAGTTCTTC.